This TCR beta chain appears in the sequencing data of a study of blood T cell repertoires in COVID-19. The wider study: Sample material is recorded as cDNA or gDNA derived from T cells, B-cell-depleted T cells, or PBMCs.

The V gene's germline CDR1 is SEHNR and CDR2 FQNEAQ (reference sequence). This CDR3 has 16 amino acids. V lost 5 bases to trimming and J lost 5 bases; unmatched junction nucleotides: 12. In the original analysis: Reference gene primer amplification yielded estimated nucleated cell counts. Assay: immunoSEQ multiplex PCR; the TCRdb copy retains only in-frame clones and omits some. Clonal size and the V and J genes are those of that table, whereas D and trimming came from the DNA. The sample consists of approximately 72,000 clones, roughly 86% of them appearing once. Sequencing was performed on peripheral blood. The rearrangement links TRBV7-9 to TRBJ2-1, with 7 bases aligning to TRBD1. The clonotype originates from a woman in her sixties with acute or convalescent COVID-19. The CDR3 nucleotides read TGTGCCAGCAGCCGAACCCGACAGGGCAATAACAATGAGCAGTTCTTC. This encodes CASSRTRQGNNNEQFF.